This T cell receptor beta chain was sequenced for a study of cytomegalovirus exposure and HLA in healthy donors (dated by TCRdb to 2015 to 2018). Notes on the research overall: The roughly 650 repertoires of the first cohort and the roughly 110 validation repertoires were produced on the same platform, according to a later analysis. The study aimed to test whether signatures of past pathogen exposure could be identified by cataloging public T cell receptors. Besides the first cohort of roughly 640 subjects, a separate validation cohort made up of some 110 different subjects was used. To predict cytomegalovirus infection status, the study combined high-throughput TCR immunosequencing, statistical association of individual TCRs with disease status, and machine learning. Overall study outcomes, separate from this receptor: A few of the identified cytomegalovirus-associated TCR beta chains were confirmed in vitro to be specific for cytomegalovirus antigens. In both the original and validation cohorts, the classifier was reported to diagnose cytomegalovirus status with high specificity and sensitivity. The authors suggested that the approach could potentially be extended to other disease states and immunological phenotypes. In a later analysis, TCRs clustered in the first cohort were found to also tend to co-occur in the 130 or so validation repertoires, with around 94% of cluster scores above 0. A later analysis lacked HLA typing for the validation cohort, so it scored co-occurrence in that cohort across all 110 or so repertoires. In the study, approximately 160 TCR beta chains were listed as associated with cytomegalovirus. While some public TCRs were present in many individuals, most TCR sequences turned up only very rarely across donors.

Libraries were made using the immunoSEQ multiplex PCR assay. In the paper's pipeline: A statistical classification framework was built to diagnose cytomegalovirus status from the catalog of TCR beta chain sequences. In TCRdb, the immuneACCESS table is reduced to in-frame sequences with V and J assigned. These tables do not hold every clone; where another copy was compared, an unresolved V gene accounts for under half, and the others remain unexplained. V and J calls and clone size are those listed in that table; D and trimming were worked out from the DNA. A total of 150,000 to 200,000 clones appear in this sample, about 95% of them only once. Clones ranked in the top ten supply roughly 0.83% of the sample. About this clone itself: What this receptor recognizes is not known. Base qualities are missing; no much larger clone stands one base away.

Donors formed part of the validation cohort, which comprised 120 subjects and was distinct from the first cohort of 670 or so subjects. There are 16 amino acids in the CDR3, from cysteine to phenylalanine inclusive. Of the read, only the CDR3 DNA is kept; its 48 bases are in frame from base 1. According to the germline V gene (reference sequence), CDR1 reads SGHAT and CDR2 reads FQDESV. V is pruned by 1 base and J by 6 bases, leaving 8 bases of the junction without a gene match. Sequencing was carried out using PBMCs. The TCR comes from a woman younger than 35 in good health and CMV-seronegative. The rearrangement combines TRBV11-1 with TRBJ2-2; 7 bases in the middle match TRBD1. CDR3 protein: CASSLGSQGSSGELFF. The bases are TGTGCCAGCAGCTTAGGTTCACAGGGGTCTTCCGGGGAGCTGTTTTTT.